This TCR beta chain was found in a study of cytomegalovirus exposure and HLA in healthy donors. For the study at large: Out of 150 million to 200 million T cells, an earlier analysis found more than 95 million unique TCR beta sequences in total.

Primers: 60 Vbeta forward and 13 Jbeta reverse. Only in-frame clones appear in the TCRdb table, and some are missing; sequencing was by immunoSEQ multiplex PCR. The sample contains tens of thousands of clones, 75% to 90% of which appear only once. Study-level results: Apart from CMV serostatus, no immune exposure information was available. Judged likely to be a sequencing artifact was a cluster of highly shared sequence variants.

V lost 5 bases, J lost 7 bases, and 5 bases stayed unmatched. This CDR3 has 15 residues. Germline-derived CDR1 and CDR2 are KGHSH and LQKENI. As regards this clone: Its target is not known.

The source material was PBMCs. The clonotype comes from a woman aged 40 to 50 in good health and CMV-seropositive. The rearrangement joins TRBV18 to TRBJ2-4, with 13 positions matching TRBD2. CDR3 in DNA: TGTGCCAGCTCAGGGGGACTAGCGGGGATTAACATTCAGTACTTC. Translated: CASSGGLAGINIQYF.